This T cell receptor beta chain was sequenced for a study of T-cell memory formation after mild COVID-19. Study-level points and caveats: Chiefly within CM and EM were the contracting CD4+ clones; CD8+ ones were within EMRA. CD4/CD8 balance held among clones contracting day 15 to 85, and later expanders leaned CD4+. Clones from the second wave (peaking day 37) had unconfirmed SARS-CoV-2 specificity.

MiXCR, run by TCRdb on the 5' RACE reads, gives a single entry per CDR3 protein. The sample carries 300,000 or so distinct CDR3 sequences, roughly 15% recorded once. This clonotype was found many times. Its antigen is still unknown. Germline V gene lookup returns CDR1 DFQATT and CDR2 SNEGSKA (reference sequence). This CDR3 region has 15 residues. Input material: PBMCs or a T cell subset sorted from them (not recorded which). The V call is TRBV20-1, the J call TRBJ2-1, with D possibly matching TRBD2 (6 bases). The source is a man aged 18 to 29 who had mild COVID-19 (a few samples of this study predate the infection). Cell type and time point are not known. The CDR3 coding sequence is TGCTCCATCCCTGGCCTGCGGGGAACCTACAATGAGCAGTTCTTC. Its translation is CSIPGLRGTYNEQFF.